The present T cell receptor (beta chain) was sequenced within a study of radiotherapy plus CTLA-4 blockade in lung cancer. Across the study: For about 19% of patients, objective responses occurred, and about 30% had disease control.

Focal radiation plus CTLA-4 blockade with ipilimumab was administered to patients who had chemo-refractory metastatic non-small-cell lung cancer. This clone was counted a single time. Its antigen is not identified. Sequenced by immunoSEQ multiplex PCR; TCRdb stores in-frame clones only, minus some. The sample has under 55,000 clones; roughly four fifths are singletons. Study-level points and caveats: Tumor-origin TCR clones grew in blood after radiotherapy plus ipilimumab. Early clonal dynamics of blood T cells, together with interferon-beta, were reported as the best response predictor.

This CDR3 contains 14 residues. The germline CDR1 and CDR2 sequences are SGHVS and FNYEAQ. V was trimmed by 2 bases and J by 1 base, leaving 8 bases between them. This clonotype originated in a human donor with non-small cell lung cancer who had stable disease on radiotherapy plus ipilimumab. The chain combines TRBV7-6 with TRBJ2-5; D is perhaps TRBD2 (6 bases). The material sequenced was peripheral blood, taken from a patient treated with radiotherapy plus ipilimumab. CDR3 sequence reads: CASSLTGSQETQYF. For the CDR3, the DNA is TGTGCCAGCAGCTTAACCGGGAGCCAAGAGACCCAGTACTTC. The entire variable domain, with the rest obtained from reference TRBV7-6 and TRBJ2-5, is as follows: GAGVSQSPRYKVTKRGQDVALRCDPISGHVSLYWYRQALGQGPEFLTYFNYEAQQDKSGLPNDRFSAERPEGSISTLTIQRTEQRDSAMYRCASSLTGSQETQYFGPGTRLLVL.